The rows below give T cell receptor beta chains drawn from one sample of a study of T cell responses to AZD1222 COVID-19 vaccine. Profiling relied on immunoSEQ multiplex PCR, and the TCRdb table lists in-frame clones only, not all of them. The data show roughly 110,000 clones, with about 87% seen just once and about 6% held by the top ten. Sequenced here: peripheral blood, sampled 28 days after the second AZD1222 dose. The receptors were gathered from an adult who received the AZD1222 COVID-19 vaccine. CDR3s leave out the opening cysteine and the closing phenylalanine or tryptophan.

V,CDR3
TRBV7-6,ASSLSPVSSYEQY
TRBV4-1,ASSQVSTGNSPLH
TRBV10-3,AISDAGTDTQY
TRBV19,ASSISSGALNEQF
TRBV18,ASSLQGSYEQY
TRBV5-1,ASSLGGDTYNEQF
TRBV5-1,ASRENTDTQY
TRBV6-5,ASSYVGGGELF
TRBV27,ASSLRIRTGSTGELF
TRBV18,ASSQLGQAQETQY
TRBV24-1,ATSGGAGTNYGYT
TRBV6-4,ASSETDANTGELF
TRBV6-5,ASSPRGDSEKLF
TRBV5-1,ASSAGTFEKLF
TRBV6-5,ASSSGQSGNTIY
TRBV29-1,SALTGGENYGYT
TRBV28,ASSLLGTEAF
TRBV18,ASSPGRLQETQY
TRBV3-1/TRBV3-2,ASSQGAGGGREQY
TRBV10-1,APLEGNYGYT
TRBV5-8,ASSRQGSSYNEQF
TRBV7-2,ASSLVGGGATEAF
TRBV7-2,ASSSAGTQETQY
TRBV19,ASSFGRPPNGEAF
TRBV18,ASSLGQFGANVLT
TRBV7-3,ASSSQQGDTQY
TRBV7-3,ASSLMSGAAYEQY
TRBV7-2,ASSTGTKTYEQY
TRBV6-5,ASSPGRREGQLF
TRBV4-3,ASSQDYHSNQPQH
TRBV4-1,ASTGTGGTEAF
TRBV27,ASSKFPGFSTDTQY